The 18 T cell receptor beta chains in this list originate from one sample, sequenced in a study of blood T cell repertoires in COVID-19. Libraries were prepared by immunoSEQ multiplex PCR; TCRdb keeps only in-frame clonotypes and omits some of them. The sample consists of about 260,000 clones, 80% to 90% of them appearing once. The sequenced material came from peripheral blood. Receptors originate from a woman between 45 and 60 years old with acute or convalescent COVID-19.

About this clone itself: The sample holds other DNA sequences that translate to the same CDR3. V is TRBV11-2 and J is TRBJ2-7; a possible D gene is TRBD1 (5 bases). From germline, CDR1 is SGHAT and CDR2 FQNNGV. This CDR3 comprises 13 residues. Trimming removed 1 base at V and 2 bases at J, with 6 bases between. CDR3 sequence (DNA): TGTGCCAGCAGCTTAGCAGGGACCTACGAGCAGTACTTC. It codes for CASSLAGTYEQYF.

The gene calls are TRBV5-1 and TRBJ1-2; possibly TRBD1 for D (6 bases). This CDR3 contains 14 residues. V was pared by 2 bases and J by 4 bases, with 12 bases between. CDR1 and CDR2 (germline): SGHRS, YFSETQ. CDR3 bases: TGCGCCAGCAGCTTCGGGGGGCTTTTCTATGGCTACACCTTC. It is translated as CASSFGGLFYGYTF.

The rearrangement uses TRBV19 and TRBJ1-3; no clear D. Trimming took 6 bases from V and 0 from J, leaving 6 bases between them. This CDR3 spans 13 amino acids. The V gene's germline CDR1 is LNHDA and CDR2 SQIVND (reference sequence). This chain's CDR3 is CASRSLSGNTIYF. Written as DNA, the CDR3 is TGTGCCAGTAGGAGCCTCTCTGGAAACACCATATATTTT. Variable domain in full (rest from reference TRBV19 and TRBJ1-3): DGGITQSPKYLFRKEGQNVTLSCEQNLNHDAMYWYRQDPGQGLRLIYYSQIVNDFQKGDIAEGYSVSREKKESFPLTVTSAQKNPTAFYLCASRSLSGNTIYFGEGSWLTVV.

As DNA, the CDR3 is TGTGCCAGCAGCCCCGAGACAGGGTCAAACACTGAAGCTTTCTTT. This encodes CASSPETGSNTEAFF. The chain combines TRBV4-2 with TRBJ1-1; 7 bases line up with TRBD1. The V gene end was trimmed by 4 bases and the J gene end by 2 bases; junction bases not matched to a gene: 7. In germline, CDR1 is LGHNA, CDR2 YNFKEQ. The CDR3 runs to 15 residues.

The chain uses TRBV18 and TRBJ2-3, with D possibly matching TRBD1 (5 bases). CDR1 KGHSH and CDR2 LQKENI come from the germline V gene. Trimming took 8 bases from V and 5 from J, leaving 14 bases between them. The CDR3 length is 13 residues. DNA of the CDR3: TGTGCCAGCACTCCGATTGGACAAGATACGCAGTATTTT. This translates into CASTPIGQDTQYF.

V gene TRBV5-1 combines with J gene TRBJ1-4, with D possibly matching TRBD1 (5 bases). With 4 bases removed from V and 8 bases from J, the gap between germline ends came to 15 bases. CDR1 and CDR2 from the germline V gene are SGHRS and YFSETQ. The CDR3 is 14 amino acids. CDR3 coding DNA: TGCGCCAGCAGCCCAGGGTTGGCTGGGGAAAAACTGTTTTTT. This sequence encodes CASSPGLAGEKLFF.

The chain recombines TRBV12-3 or TRBV12-4 with TRBJ2-7; 7 bases agree with TRBD2. J was trimmed by 4 bases and V by 7 bases; bases with no gene match: 7. CDR3 size: 13 residues. The CDR3 sequence: CASTGLGYYEQYF. The CDR3 coding sequence is TGTGCCAGCACCGGACTAGGTTATTACGAGCAGTACTTC.

The CDR3 coding sequence is TGTGCCAGCAGCCCCGGACTAGCGGAGAACACCGGGGAGCTGTTTTTT. Translating gives CASSPGLAENTGELFF. The chain employs TRBV4-2 and TRBJ2-2; the match to TRBD2 covers 10 bases. Germline assignment: CDR1 LGHNA and CDR2 YNFKEQ. The junction had 3 bases not matched to a gene; V was cut back by 4 bases and J by 1 base. There are 16 residues in the CDR3.

This chain uses TRBV29-1 with TRBJ2-7; the match to TRBD1 covers 9 bases. CDR1 SQVTM and CDR2 ANQGSEA come from the germline V gene. With 3 bases clipped from V and 5 bases from J, the junction kept 5 bases outside the gene matches. The CDR3 extends over 13 amino acids. CDR3 in amino acids: CSVDRTGVNEQYF. DNA of the CDR3: TGCAGCGTTGACCGGACAGGGGTAAACGAGCAGTACTTC.

The chain recombines TRBV7-9 with TRBJ1-4; D unresolved. Germline V lookup: CDR1 SEHNR, CDR2 FQNEAQ (reference sequence). CDR3 length: 15 residues. Trimming shortened V by 4 bases and J by 2 bases, and 11 bases separated the two germline ends. The chain's CDR3 is CASSSVLRTNEKLFF. The CDR3 nucleotides are TGTGCCAGCAGCTCCGTTTTGCGGACTAATGAAAAACTGTTTTTT.

The rearrangement joins TRBV14 to TRBJ2-1, with a possible D match to TRBD2 (6 bases). CDR3 length: 17 amino acids. Germline CDR1 is SGHDN and CDR2 is FVKESK. Deletions cut 0 bases from V and 5 bases from J, with 17 bases between. CDR3: CASSQEYWDFGNNEQFF. CDR3 bases: TGTGCCAGCAGCCAAGAATATTGGGACTTCGGGAACAATGAGCAGTTCTTC.

The chain joins TRBV5-4 to TRBJ2-3; tentative D call: TRBD1 (6 bases). Trimming took 4 bases from V and 2 from J, leaving 14 bases between them. This CDR3 has 15 residues. Germline CDR1 is SGHNT and CDR2 is YYREEE (reference sequence). The CDR3: CASSPDSHPTDTQYF. The CDR3 coding sequence is TGTGCCAGCAGCCCGGACAGCCACCCCACAGATACGCAGTATTTT.

CDR3 region: CASSYSRDRTEAFF. The CDR3 DNA reads as TGTGCCAGCAGTTACTCCCGGGATCGGACTGAAGCTTTCTTT. The chain is built from TRBV6-2 or TRBV6-3 and TRBJ1-1; D call uncertain. CDR1 is MNHEY, CDR2 SVGEGT, per germline. The CDR3 covers 14 residues. The V end lost 0 bases, the J end lost 5 bases, and 10 bases lay between the germline ends.

J is TRBJ2-7 and V is TRBV5-1, with a weak D call TRBD2 (6 bases). Deletions cut 3 bases from V and 2 bases from J, with 9 bases between. The CDR3 has 13 amino acids. Germline CDR1 reads SGHRS; CDR2 reads YFSETQ. The CDR3 loop reads CASSSGLTYEQYF. In DNA form, the CDR3 reads TGCGCCAGCAGCTCGGGACTTACCTACGAGCAGTACTTC. The full variable domain, with the rest looked up from reference TRBV5-1 and TRBJ2-7, is KAGVTQTPRYLIKTRGQQVTLSCSPISGHRSVSWYQQTPGQGLQFLFEYFSETQRNKGNFPGRFSGRQFSNSRSEMNVSTLELGDSALYLCASSSGLTYEQYFGPGTRLTVT.

There are a few counts of this clone. The V gene is TRBV7-9, the J gene TRBJ2-1, with 8 bases lining up with TRBD2. In germline, CDR1 is SEHNR, CDR2 FQNEAQ (reference sequence). The CDR3 extends over 17 amino acids. V was pared by 4 bases and J by 5 bases, with 13 bases of the junction left unmatched. For the CDR3, the DNA is TGTGCCAGCAGCTACATCCCAGCGGGAGCGCGCCACAATGAGCAGTTCTTC. Translation gives CASSYIPAGARHNEQFF.

V usage is TRBV18 and J usage is TRBJ1-1, with TRBD1 matching over 8 bases. This CDR3 has 18 residues. Germline V gene lookup returns CDR1 KGHSH and CDR2 LQKENI. The ends lost 5 bases at V and 3 bases at J; junction bases unmatched: 17. The DNA of the CDR3 is TGTGCCAGCTCAGACGTCAGGGCGAGCAGGGGGCAATACACTGAAGCTTTCTTT. Residues: CASSDVRASRGQYTEAFF.

The chain recombines TRBV5-1 with TRBJ1-1; 8 bases agree with TRBD1. This CDR3 has 15 residues. The V gene end was trimmed by 4 bases and the J gene end by 6 bases; junction bases not matched to a gene: 11. The germline V gene encodes CDR1 SGHRS and CDR2 YFSETQ. CDR3 residues: CASSLQGQGTPEAFF. The CDR3 coding sequence is TGCGCCAGCAGCCTCCAAGGACAGGGAACCCCTGAAGCTTTCTTT. Full variable domain (remainder filled in from reference TRBV5-1 and TRBJ1-1): KAGVTQTPRYLIKTRGQQVTLSCSPISGHRSVSWYQQTPGQGLQFLFEYFSETQRNKGNFPGRFSGRQFSNSRSEMNVSTLELGDSALYLCASSLQGQGTPEAFFGQGTRLTVV.

In DNA form, the CDR3 reads TGCGCCAGCAGCTTTACAGGTGCGAATGAAAAACTGTTTTTT. Amino acid sequence: CASSFTGANEKLFF. V and J are TRBV5-1 and TRBJ1-4; D perhaps matches TRBD1 (5 bases). V shed 2 bases and J shed 5 bases, with 10 bases lying between them. Germline V gene sequence: CDR1 SGHRS, CDR2 YFSETQ. This CDR3 is 14 amino acids long. Full variable domain (missing parts from reference TRBV5-1 and TRBJ1-4): KAGVTQTPRYLIKTRGQQVTLSCSPISGHRSVSWYQQTPGQGLQFLFEYFSETQRNKGNFPGRFSGRQFSNSRSEMNVSTLELGDSALYLCASSFTGANEKLFFGSGTQLSVL.